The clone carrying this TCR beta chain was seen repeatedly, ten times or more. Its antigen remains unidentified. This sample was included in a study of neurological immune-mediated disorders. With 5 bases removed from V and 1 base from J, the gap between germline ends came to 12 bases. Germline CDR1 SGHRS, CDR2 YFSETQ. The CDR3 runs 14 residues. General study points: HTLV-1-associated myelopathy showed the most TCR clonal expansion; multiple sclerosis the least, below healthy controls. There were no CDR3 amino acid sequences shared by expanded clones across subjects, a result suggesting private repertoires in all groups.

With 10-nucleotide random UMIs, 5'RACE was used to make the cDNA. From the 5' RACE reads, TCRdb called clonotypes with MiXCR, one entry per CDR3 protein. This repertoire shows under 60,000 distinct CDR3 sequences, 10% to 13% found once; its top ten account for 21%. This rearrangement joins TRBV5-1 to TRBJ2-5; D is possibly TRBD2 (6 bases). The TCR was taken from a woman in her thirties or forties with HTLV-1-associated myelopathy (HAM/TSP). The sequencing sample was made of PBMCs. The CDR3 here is CASRPGSGQETQYF. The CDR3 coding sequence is TGCGCCAGCAGGCCCGGTAGCGGCCAAGAGACCCAGTACTTC.